A selection of T cell receptor beta chains follows, all from one sample in a study of blood T cell repertoires in COVID-19. Measured with immunoSEQ multiplex PCR; TCRdb has only the in-frame clones, and not every one. The table records some 70,000 clones, approximately 80% of them present only once. The source material was peripheral blood. These receptors were taken from a man older than 75 with acute or convalescent COVID-19. CDR3s leave out the opening cysteine and the closing phenylalanine or tryptophan. Only some rows state a clone size, as once, few, many or a class for expanded clones.

TRBV7-3	TRBJ2-7	once	ASSFSGSSPYEQY
TRBV28	TRBJ1-5	-	ASRTGTGDSQPQH
TRBV2	TRBJ1-5	once	ASMGGSNQPQH
TRBV11-3	TRBJ2-2	-	ASSKTGYGTGELF
TRBV5-1	TRBJ2-1	-	ASSPPDSTVGNEQF
TRBV7-2	TRBJ1-1	-	ASSWTGGTEAF
TRBV5-1	TRBJ2-5	-	ASSLLPSTSGGETQY
TRBV18	TRBJ1-2	-	ASSPGTEYGYT
TRBV12-3/TRBV12-4	TRBJ1-5	-	AVAKNGGQPQH
TRBV28	TRBJ1-2	-	ASSLINYGYT
TRBV11-2	TRBJ2-3	once	ASIPGGLAGSTDTQY
TRBV5-5	TRBJ2-2	-	ASSLRQENTGELF
TRBV2	TRBJ1-1	-	ASSEAPQMNTEAF